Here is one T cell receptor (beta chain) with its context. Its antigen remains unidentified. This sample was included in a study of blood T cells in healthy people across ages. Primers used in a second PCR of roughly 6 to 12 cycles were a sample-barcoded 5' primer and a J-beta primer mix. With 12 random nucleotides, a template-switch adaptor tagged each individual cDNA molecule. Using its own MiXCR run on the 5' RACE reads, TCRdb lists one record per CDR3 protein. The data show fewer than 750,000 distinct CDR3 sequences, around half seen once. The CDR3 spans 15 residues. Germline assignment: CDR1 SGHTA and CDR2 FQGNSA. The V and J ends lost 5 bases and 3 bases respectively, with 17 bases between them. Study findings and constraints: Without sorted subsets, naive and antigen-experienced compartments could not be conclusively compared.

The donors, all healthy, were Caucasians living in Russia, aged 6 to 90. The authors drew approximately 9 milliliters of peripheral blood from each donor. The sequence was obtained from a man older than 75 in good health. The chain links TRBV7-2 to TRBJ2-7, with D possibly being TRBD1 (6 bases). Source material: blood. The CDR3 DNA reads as TGTACCAGCAGCCTCGAACAGGGCAGCGGCTACGAGCAGTACTTC. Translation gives CTSSLEQGSGYEQYF. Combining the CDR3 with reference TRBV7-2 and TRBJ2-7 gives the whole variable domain GAGVSQSPSNKVTEKGKDVELRCDPISGHTALYWYRQSLGQGLEFLIYFQGNSAPDKSGLPSDRFSAERTGGSVSTLTIQRTQQEDSAVYLCTSSLEQGSGYEQYFGPGTRLTVT.